These 22 T cell receptor beta chains share one sample of origin, sequenced in a study of blood T cells in healthy people across ages. With a J-beta primer mix and a sample-barcoded 5' primer, a second PCR ran about 6 to 11 cycles. From the 5' RACE reads, TCRdb called clonotypes with MiXCR, one entry per CDR3 protein. Of about 620,000 distinct CDR3 sequences listed, roughly half are singletons. Sequenced: blood. These receptors were collected from a woman at least 80 years old in good health.

This clonotype was seen many times. The chain combines TRBV7-2 with TRBJ2-5; D is unclear. Germline assignment: CDR1 SGHTA and CDR2 FQGNSA. The CDR3 runs 13 residues. Trimming shortened V by 5 bases and J by 5 bases, and 12 bases separated the two germline ends. Here the CDR3 DNA reads TGTGCCAGCAGCCAAGACATGGTGGAGACCCAGTACTTC. It yields the protein CASSQDMVETQYF.

This clonotype was found many times. The chain employs TRBV7-2 and TRBJ2-1, with D perhaps matching TRBD2 (5 bases). The length of the CDR3 is 14 residues. Germline V gene lookup returns CDR1 SGHTA and CDR2 FQGNSA. V dropped 2 bases and J dropped 4 bases, with 9 bases sitting between them. The CDR3 nucleotides read TGTGCCAGCAGCTTATTCGGGGTATACAATGAGCAGTTCTTC. It yields the protein CASSLFGVYNEQFF.

This clonotype was seen a few times. The chain couples TRBV6-5 to TRBJ1-1, with 9 bases lining up with TRBD1. The CDR3 consists of 16 residues. CDR1 is MNHEY, CDR2 SVGAGI, per germline. V shed 8 bases, J shed 0 bases, and the junction held 10 bases outside the gene matches. The CDR3 nucleotides are TGTGCCAGCTCAGGGCACAGGGGGCATATGAACACTGAAGCTTTCTTT. Its translation is CASSGHRGHMNTEAFF.

This chain joins TRBV5-1 and TRBJ2-7, with D perhaps matching TRBD1 (6 bases). V lost 1 base to trimming and J lost 0 bases, with 14 bases between them. Germline V gene sequence: CDR1 SGHRS, CDR2 YFSETQ. This CDR3 is built from 16 residues. Here the CDR3 DNA reads TGCGCCAGCAGCTTGAGGGTGTCGGACAGCTCCTACGAGCAGTACTTC. This encodes CASSLRVSDSSYEQYF.

This chain joins TRBV25-1 and TRBJ2-7, with 9 positions matching TRBD1. Trimming took 6 bases from V and 3 from J; bases not matched to a gene: 6. This CDR3 contains 14 residues. CDR1 is MGHDK and CDR2 is SYGVNS in the germline V gene. The CDR3 DNA reads as TGTGCCAGCAGAGAGACAGGGGGACTCTACGAGCAGTACTTC. Its protein is CASRETGGLYEQYF.

There are a few counts of this clonotype. The chain links TRBV20-1 to TRBJ1-1, with D unresolved. Germline CDR1 is DFQATT and CDR2 is SNEGSKA (reference sequence). Trimming removed 5 bases at V and 3 bases at J, with 16 bases between. This CDR3 has 14 residues. CDR3 loop: CSAPTLGRDTEAFF. As DNA, the CDR3 is TGCAGTGCTCCAACGTTGGGGAGAGACACTGAAGCTTTCTTT.

A word on this clonotype: A much larger clonotype is one base distant, so this may be a read error. Here the CDR3 reads CANSSRDRNYEQYF. As DNA, the CDR3 is TGTGCCAACAGCTCCCGGGACAGGAACTACGAGCAGTACTTC. The chain has TRBV21-1 and TRBJ2-7; the table calls TRBD1, which could not be checked here. TRBV21-1 is classified as a pseudogene. This CDR3 has 14 amino acids.

This clonotype occurred many times. V gene TRBV12-3 or TRBV12-4 combines with J gene TRBJ1-2; possible D gene TRBD1, 5 bases. The length of the CDR3 is 14 residues. V lost 7 bases, J lost 2 bases, and 14 bases lay in between. CDR3 region: CASIMWGGNYGYTF. The CDR3 region has the DNA TGTGCCAGCATCATGTGGGGGGGGAACTATGGCTACACCTTC.

V is TRBV7-9 and J is TRBJ1-6; D possibly corresponds to TRBD1 (6 bases). CDR3 length: 14 residues. V was cut by 7 bases and J by 5 bases, with 12 bases left in between. Germline V gene sequence: CDR1 SEHNR, CDR2 FQNEAQ (reference sequence). CDR3 coding DNA: TGTGCCAGCATGAGGGGGGGGGATAATTCACCCCTCCACTTT. Its translation is CASMRGGDNSPLHF.

This clonotype was counted at least ten times. The chain links TRBV29-1 to TRBJ2-1, with 8 nucleotides matching TRBD1. CDR3 length equals 14 residues. Germline V lookup: CDR1 SQVTM, CDR2 ANQGSEA. The J segment lost 10 bases and the V segment lost 6 bases, leaving 14 bases of the junction unmatched. CDR3 sequence: CSVALGQGGKEQFF. The CDR3 bases are TGCAGCGTAGCCCTCGGACAGGGAGGAAAAGAGCAGTTCTTC.

The gene calls are TRBV2 and TRBJ2-7; tentatively, D is TRBD2 (5 bases). The end of the DNA aligns better with TRBJ2-5, so the J call may be wrong. Germline CDR1 and CDR2: SNHLY and FYNNEI. The CDR3 contains 12 residues. The CDR3 loop reads CASRDVAGTQYF. CDR3 bases: TGTGCCAGCAGGGACGTGGCGGGGACCCAGTACTTC.

This clonotype was observed at least ten times. V gene TRBV6-5 combines with J gene TRBJ2-5; D is unclear. From germline, CDR1 is MNHEY and CDR2 SVGAGI. V was cut by 3 bases and J by 4 bases, with 9 bases left in between. This CDR3 has 13 residues. CDR3 sequence: CASSYSSGETQYF. CDR3 coding DNA: TGTGCCAGCAGTTATAGTAGTGGAGAGACCCAGTACTTC.

The rearrangement joins TRBV14 to TRBJ2-7; possible D gene TRBD2, 6 bases. From germline, CDR1 is SGHDN and CDR2 FVKESK. The CDR3 is 15 amino acids. The V gene lost 3 bases and the J gene lost 2 bases, with 14 bases spanning the gap. The CDR3 sequence is CASSQRGLAAYEQYF. In DNA, the CDR3 is TGTGCCAGCAGCCAGAGGGGACTTGCGGCCTACGAGCAGTACTTC.

This clonotype was recorded many times. V and J are TRBV12-3 or TRBV12-4 and TRBJ2-5, with 7 bases matching TRBD1. Trimming cost V 7 bases and J 2 bases; bases outside gene matches: 19. This CDR3 is 18 amino acids long. The CDR3 reads CASTLRGNRGIGQETQYF. CDR3 nucleotide sequence: TGTGCCAGCACCCTTAGAGGGAACAGGGGCATCGGACAAGAGACCCAGTACTTC.

About this clonotype: Its ends do not fully match the called genes, so a read error is possible. V usage is TRBV7-2 and J usage is TRBJ1-2; tentatively, D is TRBD1 (6 bases). Looked up from germline, CDR1 is SGHTA and CDR2 is FQGNSA. The CDR3 runs 18 residues. The CDR3: CASSLIGGRSEDLYGHTF. CDR3 bases: TGTGCCAGCAGCCTTATTGGGGGGCGGTCCGAGGACCTCTATGGCCACACCTTC.

As to this clonotype: A much bigger clone sits one base away, suggesting this may be a read error. The chain uses TRBV20-1 and TRBJ2-7; possibly TRBD1 for D (5 bases). Deletions cut 7 bases from V and 1 base from J, with 17 bases between. In germline, CDR1 is DFQATT, CDR2 SNEGSKA (reference sequence). The CDR3 sequence is 14 residues long. The CDR3 nucleotides are TGCAGTGTTACAGGCAGGGCCTTTTCCTACGAGCAGTACTTC. Amino acid sequence: CSVTGRAFSYEQYF.

This clonotype was detected a few times. The chain is built from TRBV7-3 and TRBJ2-1; D possibly uses TRBD1 or TRBD2 (5 bases each). The ends were cut back, 2 bases at V and 8 bases at J, with 19 bases in the middle. This CDR3 is 16 amino acids long. Germline assignment: CDR1 SGHTA and CDR2 FQGTGA. CDR3 bases: TGTGCCAGCAGCTTAGGATACTTCGAGGGGTCCCATGAGCAGTTCTTC. Amino acids: CASSLGYFEGSHEQFF.

The CDR3 region is CASSPRGGATTDTQYF. As DNA, the CDR3 is TGTGCCAGCAGCCCCAGAGGCGGGGCTACCACAGATACGCAGTATTTT. The V and J genes are TRBV7-2 and TRBJ2-3, with a possible D match to TRBD2 (6 bases). The V gene's germline CDR1 is SGHTA and CDR2 FQGNSA. The CDR3 loop spans 16 amino acids. Trimming stripped 5 bases from V and 2 bases from J, with 17 bases between.

The chain uses TRBV10-2 and TRBJ1-2; D is undetermined. CDR3 length: 13 amino acids. Germline V gives CDR1 WSHSY, CDR2 SAAADI. Trimming removed 0 bases from V and 7 bases from J, with 9 bases in between. Written as DNA, the CDR3 is TGCGCCAGCAGTGAGTCAACGGAGGCTGGCTACACCTTC. Amino acid sequence: CASSESTEAGYTF.

This clonotype showed up just once. This chain uses TRBV20-1 with TRBJ2-4; tentative D call: TRBD2 (5 bases). There are 14 residues in the CDR3. Germline V CDR1 and CDR2: DFQATT, SNEGSKA (reference sequence). Trimming removed 5 bases at V and 3 bases at J, with 14 bases between. In DNA form, the CDR3 reads TGCAGTGCTTCCCTGGGCGGGCTCAAAAACATTCAGTACTTC. Residues: CSASLGGLKNIQYF.

The chain has TRBV27 and TRBJ2-7; TRBD2 aligns across 7 bases. The V gene's germline CDR1 is MNHEY and CDR2 SMNVEV (reference sequence). V dropped 5 bases and J dropped 1; count of bases not matched to a gene: 2. The CDR3 spans 13 residues. The CDR3 DNA is TGTGCCAGCAGTGGGGGGGAGTCCTACGAGCAGTACTTC. This codes for CASSGGESYEQYF.

The V gene is TRBV2, the J gene TRBJ2-3; 9 bases align to TRBD2. The CDR3 sequence is 16 residues long. Germline CDR1 and CDR2: SNHLY and FYNNEI. V was pared by 6 bases and J by 2 bases, with 9 bases of the junction left unmatched. The CDR3 here is CASSVRSGGNTDTQYF. The CDR3 region has the DNA TGTGCCAGCAGCGTTCGGAGCGGGGGGAACACAGATACGCAGTATTTT.